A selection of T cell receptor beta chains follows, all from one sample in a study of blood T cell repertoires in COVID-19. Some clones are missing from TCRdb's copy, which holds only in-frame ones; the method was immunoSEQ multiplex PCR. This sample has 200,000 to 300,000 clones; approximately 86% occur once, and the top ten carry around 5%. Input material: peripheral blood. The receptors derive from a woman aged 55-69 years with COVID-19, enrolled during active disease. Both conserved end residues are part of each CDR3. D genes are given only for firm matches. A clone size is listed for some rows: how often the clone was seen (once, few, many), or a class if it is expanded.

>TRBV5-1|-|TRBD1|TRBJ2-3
TGCGCCAGCACAACAGGGACAGGGTTGACAGATACGCAGTATTTT
CASTTGTGLTDTQYF
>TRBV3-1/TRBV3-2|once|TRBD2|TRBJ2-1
TGTGCCAGCAGCCAAGCCCAAGGGACTAGCGGGAGAGATGAGCAGTTCTTC
CASSQAQGTSGRDEQFF
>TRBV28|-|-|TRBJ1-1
TGTGCCAGCAGTTCCTCGGGGGAGGGTCGGACTGAAGCTTTCTTT
CASSSSGEGRTEAFF
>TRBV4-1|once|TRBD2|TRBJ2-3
TGCGCCAGCAGCCACACGCCTAGCGGGAGTATAGATACGCAGTATTTT
CASSHTPSGSIDTQYF
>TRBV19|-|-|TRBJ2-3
TGTGCCAGTACCCCCACCGGGAGCACAGATACGCAGTATTTT
CASTPTGSTDTQYF
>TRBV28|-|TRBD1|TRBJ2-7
TGTGCCAGCAGGCGGGACCGGACAGGGGGACCCTACGAGCAGTACTTC
CASRRDRTGGPYEQYF
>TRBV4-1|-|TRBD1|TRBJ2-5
TGCGCCAGCAGCCGATACAGGGGGAGAGAGACCCAGTACTTC
CASSRYRGRETQYF
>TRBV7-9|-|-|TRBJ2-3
TGTGCCAGCAGCCCCCGCAGGGCAGATACGCAGTATTTT
CASSPRRADTQYF
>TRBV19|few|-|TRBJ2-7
TGTGCCAGTAGTAGGTTTTCAGGTTCTCTTGAAGGCCGCGAGCAGTACTTC
CASSRFSGSLEGREQYF
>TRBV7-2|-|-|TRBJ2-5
TGTGCCAGCAGCTTCCGTTCCGGAGAGACCCAGTACTTC
CASSFRSGETQYF
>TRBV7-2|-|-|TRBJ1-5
TGTGCCAGCACCTGGACAGCCCCTCAGCCCCAGCATTTT
CASTWTAPQPQHF
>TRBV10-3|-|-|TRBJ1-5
TGTGCCATCAGTAGGGAGGGGATGGGCAATCAGCCCCAGCATTTT
CAISREGMGNQPQHF
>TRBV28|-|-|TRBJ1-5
TGTGCCAGCATTAACGCCGGTAAAAATAGCAATCAGCCCCAGCATTTT
CASINAGKNSNQPQHF
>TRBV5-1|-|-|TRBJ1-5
TGCGCCAGCAGCTTGAGTGGCCCCTGGCCCCAGCATTTT
CASSLSGPWPQHF
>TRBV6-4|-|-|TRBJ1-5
TGTGCCAACCGAGGCCTTGTTCGACTTAGCAATCAGCCCCAGCATTTT
CANRGLVRLSNQPQHF